These T cell receptor beta chains were read from a single sample in a study of blood T cell repertoires in COVID-19. Only in-frame clones appear in the TCRdb table, and some are missing; sequencing was by immunoSEQ multiplex PCR. There are about 110,000 clones in the sample; approximately 87% occur only once, and approximately 18% lies in the top ten. The sample taken for sequencing was peripheral blood. The receptors originated from a woman aged 55-70 years with acute or convalescent COVID-19. Both conserved end residues are part of each CDR3.

v_call	j_call	cdr3_aa
TRBV28	TRBJ1-4	CASSGRGGNEKLFF
TRBV6-2/TRBV6-3	TRBJ1-6	CASSYVPGYNSPLHF
TRBV2	TRBJ2-5	CASMKIAGSETQYF
TRBV5-1	TRBJ1-6	CASSFDNSPLHF
TRBV28	TRBJ1-5	CASSSWGEQGSNQPQHF
TRBV7-9	TRBJ1-6	CASSFQTGGARNSPLHF
TRBV28	TRBJ1-5	CATIQNSNQPQHF
TRBV11-2	TRBJ2-2	CASSSRTSGIAGELFF
TRBV4-3	TRBJ2-1	CASSTKQGPGEQFF
TRBV19	TRBJ2-1	CASTSATKRTEQFF
TRBV30	TRBJ2-3	CAWSPTFRGSGTDTQYF
TRBV30	TRBJ1-2	CAAPYTLFYGYTF
TRBV7-2	TRBJ1-3	CASSAGTAGNTIYF
TRBV6-6	TRBJ2-3	CASSYARTDTQYF
TRBV4-2	TRBJ2-7	CASSQTGQAIYEQYF
TRBV5-1	TRBJ1-4	CASSLKGTGFGTNEKLFF
TRBV6-5	TRBJ1-6	CASTGTGGSYSPLHF
TRBV6-6	TRBJ2-5	CASSYPLAGGETQYF
TRBV3-1/TRBV3-2	TRBJ1-1	CASTGGAEAFF
TRBV25-1	TRBJ2-1	CASSESGGVSGVNEQFF